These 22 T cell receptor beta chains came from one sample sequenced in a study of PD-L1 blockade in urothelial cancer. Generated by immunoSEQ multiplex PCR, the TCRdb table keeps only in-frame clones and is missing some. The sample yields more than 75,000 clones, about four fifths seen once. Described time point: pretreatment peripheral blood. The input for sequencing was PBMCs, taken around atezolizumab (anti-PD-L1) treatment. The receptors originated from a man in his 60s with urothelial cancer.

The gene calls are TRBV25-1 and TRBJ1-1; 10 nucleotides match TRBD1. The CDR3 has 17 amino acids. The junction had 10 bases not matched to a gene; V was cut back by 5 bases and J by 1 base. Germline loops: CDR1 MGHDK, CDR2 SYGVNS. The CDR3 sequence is CASSTRRQGASNTEAFF. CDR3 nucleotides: TGTGCCAGCAGTACCCGGAGACAGGGGGCTTCGAACACTGAAGCTTTCTTT.

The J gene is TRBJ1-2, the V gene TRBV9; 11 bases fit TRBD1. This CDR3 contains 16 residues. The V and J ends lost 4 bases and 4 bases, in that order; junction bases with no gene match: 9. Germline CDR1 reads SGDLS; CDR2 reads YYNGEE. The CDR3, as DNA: TGTGCCAGCAGCCCCCTGGACAGGGGGCTCTCCTATGGCTACACCTTC. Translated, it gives CASSPLDRGLSYGYTF.

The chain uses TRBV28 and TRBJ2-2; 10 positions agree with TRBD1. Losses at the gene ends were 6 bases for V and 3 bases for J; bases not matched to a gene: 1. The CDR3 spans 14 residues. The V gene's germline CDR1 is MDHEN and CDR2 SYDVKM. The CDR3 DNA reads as TGTGCCAGCAGAGGACAGGGGGACACCGGGGAGCTGTTTTTT. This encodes CASRGQGDTGELFF.

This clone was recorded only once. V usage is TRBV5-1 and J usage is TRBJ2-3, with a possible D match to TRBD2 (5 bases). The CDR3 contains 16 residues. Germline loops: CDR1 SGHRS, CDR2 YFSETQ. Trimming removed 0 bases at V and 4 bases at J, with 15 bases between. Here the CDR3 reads CASSLGLGRVSDTQYF. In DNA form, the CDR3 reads TGCGCCAGCAGCTTGGGACTGGGGAGAGTCTCAGATACGCAGTATTTT.

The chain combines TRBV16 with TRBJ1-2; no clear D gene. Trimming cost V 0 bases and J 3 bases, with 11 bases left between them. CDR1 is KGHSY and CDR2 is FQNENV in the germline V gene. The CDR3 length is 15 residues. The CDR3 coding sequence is TGTGCCAGCAGCCAATCGACTTTATCCTACTATGGCTACACCTTC. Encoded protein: CASSQSTLSYYGYTF.

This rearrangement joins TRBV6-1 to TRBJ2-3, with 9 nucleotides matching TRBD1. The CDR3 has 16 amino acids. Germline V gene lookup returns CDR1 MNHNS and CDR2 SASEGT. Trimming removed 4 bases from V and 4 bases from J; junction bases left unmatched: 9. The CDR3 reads CASSGNRGPRADTQYF. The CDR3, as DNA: TGTGCCAGCAGTGGGAACAGGGGGCCCAGGGCAGATACGCAGTATTTT.

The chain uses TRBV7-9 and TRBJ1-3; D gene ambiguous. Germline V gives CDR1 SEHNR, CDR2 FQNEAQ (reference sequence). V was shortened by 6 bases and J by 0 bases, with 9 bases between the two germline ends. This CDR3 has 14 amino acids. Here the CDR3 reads CASSPSSSGNTIYF. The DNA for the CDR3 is TGTGCCAGCAGTCCGTCGAGCTCTGGAAACACCATATATTTT.

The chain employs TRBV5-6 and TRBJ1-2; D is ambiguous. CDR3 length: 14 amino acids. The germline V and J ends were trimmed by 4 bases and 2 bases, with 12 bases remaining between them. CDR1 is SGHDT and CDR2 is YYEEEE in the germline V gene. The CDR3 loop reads CASSPRSWNYGYTF. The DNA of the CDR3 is TGTGCCAGCAGCCCCCGGTCCTGGAACTATGGCTACACCTTC.

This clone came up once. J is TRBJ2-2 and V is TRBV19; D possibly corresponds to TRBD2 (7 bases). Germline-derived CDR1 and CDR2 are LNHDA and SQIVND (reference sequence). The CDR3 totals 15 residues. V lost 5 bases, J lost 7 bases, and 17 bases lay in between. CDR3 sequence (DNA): TGTGCCAGTAGTCGACCTCGGGGGGCTAACGGGGAGCTGTTTTTT. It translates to CASSRPRGANGELFF.

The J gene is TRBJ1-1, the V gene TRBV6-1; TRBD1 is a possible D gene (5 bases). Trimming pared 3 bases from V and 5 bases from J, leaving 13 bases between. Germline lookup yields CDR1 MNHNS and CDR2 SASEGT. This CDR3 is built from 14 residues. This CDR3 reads CASSDGGIRTEAFF. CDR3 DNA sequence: TGTGCCAGCAGTGACGGGGGAATTAGGACTGAAGCTTTCTTT.

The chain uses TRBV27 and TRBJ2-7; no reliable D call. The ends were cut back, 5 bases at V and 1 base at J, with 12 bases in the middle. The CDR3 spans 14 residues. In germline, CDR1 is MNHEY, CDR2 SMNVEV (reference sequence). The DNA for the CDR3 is TGTGCCAGCAGTCCGAACGACGGGTCCTACGAGCAGTACTTC. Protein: CASSPNDGSYEQYF.

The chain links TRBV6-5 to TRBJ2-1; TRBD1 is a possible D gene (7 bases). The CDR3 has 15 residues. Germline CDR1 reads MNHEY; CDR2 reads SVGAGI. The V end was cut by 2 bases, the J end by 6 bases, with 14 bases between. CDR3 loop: CASSYEGAGSNEQFF. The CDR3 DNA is TGTGCCAGCAGTTACGAGGGGGCCGGGAGCAATGAGCAGTTCTTC.

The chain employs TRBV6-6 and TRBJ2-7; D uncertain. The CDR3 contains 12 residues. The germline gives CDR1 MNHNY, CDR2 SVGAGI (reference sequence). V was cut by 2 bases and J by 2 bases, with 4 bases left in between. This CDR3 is CASSYDTYEQYF. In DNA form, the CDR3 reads TGTGCCAGCAGTTACGACACCTACGAGCAGTACTTC.

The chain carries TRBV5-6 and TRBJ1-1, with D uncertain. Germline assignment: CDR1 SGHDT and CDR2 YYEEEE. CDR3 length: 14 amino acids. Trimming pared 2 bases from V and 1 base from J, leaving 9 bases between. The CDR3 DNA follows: TGTGCCAGCAGCTTTCCCGGGAGGAACACTGAAGCTTTCTTT. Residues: CASSFPGRNTEAFF.

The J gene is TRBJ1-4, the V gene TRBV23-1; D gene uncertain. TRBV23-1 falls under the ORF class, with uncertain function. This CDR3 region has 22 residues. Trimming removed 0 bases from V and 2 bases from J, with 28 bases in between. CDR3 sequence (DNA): TGCGCCAGCAGTCAATCTTTCCCGGGCCCAGAGGAGGGCAGTCCGACTAATGAAAAACTGTTTTTT. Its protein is CASSQSFPGPEEGSPTNEKLFF.

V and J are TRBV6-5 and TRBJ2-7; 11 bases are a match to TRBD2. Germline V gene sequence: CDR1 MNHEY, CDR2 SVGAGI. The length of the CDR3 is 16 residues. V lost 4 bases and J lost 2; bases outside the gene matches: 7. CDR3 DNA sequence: TGTGCCAGCAGTTTATGGACTAGCGGGCAGGCCTACGAGCAGTACTTC. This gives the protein CASSLWTSGQAYEQYF.

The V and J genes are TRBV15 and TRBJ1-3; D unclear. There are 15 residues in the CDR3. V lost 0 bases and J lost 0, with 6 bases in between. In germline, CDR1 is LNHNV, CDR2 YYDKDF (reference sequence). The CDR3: CATSRDPSSGNTIYF. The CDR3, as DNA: TGTGCCACCAGCAGAGATCCGAGCTCTGGAAACACCATATATTTT.

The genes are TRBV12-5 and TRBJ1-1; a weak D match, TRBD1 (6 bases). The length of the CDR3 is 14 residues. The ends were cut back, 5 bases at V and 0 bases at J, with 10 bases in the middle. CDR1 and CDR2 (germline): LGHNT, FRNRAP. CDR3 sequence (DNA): TGTGCTAGTGGTGCCGGACAGATGAACACTGAAGCTTTCTTT. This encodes CASGAGQMNTEAFF.

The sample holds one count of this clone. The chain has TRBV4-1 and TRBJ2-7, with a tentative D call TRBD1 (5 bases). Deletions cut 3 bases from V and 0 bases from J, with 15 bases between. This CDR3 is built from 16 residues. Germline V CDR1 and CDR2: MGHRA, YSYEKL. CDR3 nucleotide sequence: TGCGCCAGCAGCCAGACTCCACAGGCAGGCTCCTACGAGCAGTACTTC. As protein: CASSQTPQAGSYEQYF.

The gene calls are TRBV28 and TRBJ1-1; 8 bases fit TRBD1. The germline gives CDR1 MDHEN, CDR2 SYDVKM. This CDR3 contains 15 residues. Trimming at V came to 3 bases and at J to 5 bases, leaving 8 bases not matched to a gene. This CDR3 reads CASSFSRGRGTEAFF. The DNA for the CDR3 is TGTGCCAGCAGTTTCAGCAGGGGGCGCGGAACTGAAGCTTTCTTT.

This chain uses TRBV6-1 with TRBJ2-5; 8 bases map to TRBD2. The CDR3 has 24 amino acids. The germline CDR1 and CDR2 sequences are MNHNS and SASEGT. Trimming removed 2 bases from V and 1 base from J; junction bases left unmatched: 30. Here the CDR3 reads CASSELGRGSFVAGTTWAQETQYF. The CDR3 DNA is TGTGCCAGCAGTGAATTGGGTCGTGGTTCTTTCGTAGCGGGGACAACTTGGGCCCAAGAGACCCAGTACTTC.

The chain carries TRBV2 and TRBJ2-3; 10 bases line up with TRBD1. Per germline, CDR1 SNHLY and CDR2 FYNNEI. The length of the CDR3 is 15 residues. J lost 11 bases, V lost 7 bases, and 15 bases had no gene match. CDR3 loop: CASNFKGTGAARQYF. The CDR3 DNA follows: TGTGCCAGCAATTTTAAGGGGACAGGGGCAGCTAGGCAGTATTTT.